The 9 T cell receptor beta chains reported below all come from one sample, sequenced in a study of cytomegalovirus exposure and HLA in healthy donors. Both 60 Vbeta primers and 13 Jbeta primers went into the PCR. Data came from immunoSEQ multiplex PCR; TCRdb stores just in-frame clones and leaves some out. The sample lists roughly 65,000 clones, 55% to 75% occurring once. The source material was PBMCs. Receptors were obtained from a middle-aged man in good health and CMV-seropositive.

The genes are TRBV30 and TRBJ2-2; perhaps TRBD1 as D (5 bases). CDR1 GTSNPN and CDR2 SVGIG come from the germline V gene (reference sequence). This CDR3 region has 13 residues. Trimming shortened V by 5 bases and J by 1 base, and 8 bases separated the two germline ends. CDR3 amino acids: CAWSRGNTGELFF. DNA for the CDR3: TGTGCCTGGTCTAGGGGGAACACCGGGGAGCTGTTTTTT.

The chain has TRBV28 and TRBJ2-1; possibly TRBD2 for D (7 bases). Trimming left V 5 bases short and J 2 bases short, with 13 bases between. The length of the CDR3 is 15 residues. Germline V CDR1 and CDR2: MDHEN, SYDVKM. DNA of the CDR3: TGTGCCAGCAGTCCGGGGGGCTTTCCCTACAATGAGCAGTTCTTC. Translating it yields CASSPGGFPYNEQFF.

CDR3 sequence (DNA): TGTGCCAGCAGCTCTGAGACTAGCGGGGGGAGGTCCCAGTACTTC. This sequence encodes CASSSETSGGRSQYF. This chain joins TRBV5-6 and TRBJ2-5; 13 nucleotides match TRBD2. The V gene's germline CDR1 is SGHDT and CDR2 YYEEEE. With V trimmed by 3 bases and J by 9 bases, 8 bases remained unmatched. The CDR3 loop spans 15 amino acids.

The V call is TRBV2, the J call TRBJ2-2, with D uncertain. Germline-derived CDR1 and CDR2 are SNHLY and FYNNEI. The CDR3 runs to 13 residues. The ends were cut back, 2 bases at V and 3 bases at J, with 4 bases in the middle. CDR3 in amino acids: CASSEQYTGELFF. The CDR3 nucleotides read TGTGCCAGCAGTGAACAGTACACCGGGGAGCTGTTTTTT.

The chain combines TRBV9 with TRBJ2-1; 8 positions match TRBD1. J lost 9 bases, V lost 3 bases, and 11 bases had no gene match. Per germline, CDR1 SGDLS and CDR2 YYNGEE. This CDR3 spans 15 amino acids. CDR3 amino acids: CASSADRGLFIEQFF. CDR3 bases: TGTGCCAGCAGCGCCGACAGGGGCCTTTTTATTGAGCAGTTCTTC.

The rearrangement links TRBV27 to TRBJ2-7, with 8 bases identical to TRBD2. The CDR3 sequence is 14 residues long. Germline CDR1 is MNHEY and CDR2 is SMNVEV (reference sequence). V shed 9 bases, J shed 6 bases, and the junction held 13 bases outside the gene matches. The CDR3 coding sequence is TGTGCCAGTAAGAAGCCGGGACTAGTCAGCGAGCAGTACTTC. It encodes CASKKPGLVSEQYF.

V and J are TRBV27 and TRBJ2-5; TRBD2 aligns across 14 bases. V gave up 4 bases and J gave up 11 bases; unmatched junction bases: 6. The CDR3 is made up of 14 amino acids. Germline CDR1 and CDR2: MNHEY and SMNVEV (reference sequence). The DNA of the CDR3 is TGTGCCAGCAGTTCGGGACTAGCGGGAGTAGAGCAGTACTTC. Translating gives CASSSGLAGVEQYF.

V and J are TRBV6-1 and TRBJ2-7; tentatively, D is TRBD2 (6 bases). The CDR3 length is 14 residues. Germline V gene data show CDR1 as MNHNS and CDR2 as SASEGT. Between the trimmed V and J ends, which lost 3 bases and 2 bases, there was a span of 11 bases. The CDR3 bases are TGTGCCAGCAGTGATGTCGGAGGGACCTACGAGCAGTACTTC. Translated, it gives CASSDVGGTYEQYF.

The genes are TRBV4-3 and TRBJ2-4; D unclear. Trimming took off 0 bases at V and 4 bases at J, with 4 bases between the two ends. This CDR3 has 13 amino acids. Germline assignment: CDR1 LGHNA and CDR2 YSLEER. CDR3 protein: CASSQDRKNIQYF. CDR3 coding DNA: TGCGCCAGCAGCCAAGACAGGAAAAACATTCAGTACTTC.